This paragraph reports one T cell receptor beta chain. The junction departs from germline at one end; a sequencing error may be responsible. This entry comes from a study of blood T cells in healthy people across ages. Per the germline V gene, CDR1 is MGHDK and CDR2 is SYGVNS. The CDR3 spans 15 residues. Together with a sample-barcoded 5' primer, a J-beta primer mix was included in a second PCR lasting roughly 6 to 12 cycles. Using its own MiXCR run on the 5' RACE reads, TCRdb lists one record per CDR3 protein. The sample gives some 1.6 million distinct CDR3 sequences, around 35% of which show up once; over 9% is in the top ten.

The rearrangement joins TRBV25-1 to TRBJ2-3; D unresolved. The TCR originated in a woman in her thirties in good health. The sequenced material came from blood. Written as DNA, the CDR3 is TGTACCAGCAGTGGGGTCCTGGGGAGCACAGATACGCAGTATTTT. As protein: CTSSGVLGSTDTQYF.